A selection of T cell receptor beta chains follows, all from one sample in a study of T cell responses to AZD1222 COVID-19 vaccine. The assay was immunoSEQ multiplex PCR, and TCRdb's table has in-frame clones only and misses some. The sample lists approximately 130,000 clones, about 93% occurring once. The input for sequencing was peripheral blood, taken on day 0 of AZD1222 vaccination. The source of these receptors is an adult in good health. The CDR3 runs from the conserved cysteine through the conserved F or W. D genes are given only for firm matches. Clone size is shown for a subset of rows, as once, few, many or a class of expanded clone.

clone size	V gene	D gene	J gene	CDR3 DNA	CDR3 protein
.	TRBV7-8	TRBD1	TRBJ1-6	TGTGCCAGCAGAACAGGCAGGGGGTTTCGACTTAGTTCACCCCTCCACTTT	CASRTGRGFRLSSPLHF
.	TRBV12-3/TRBV12-4	.	TRBJ2-7	TGTGCCAGCAGTTTACCAGGGGCACACGAGCAGTACTTC	CASSLPGAHEQYF
.	TRBV20-1	.	TRBJ2-1	TGCAGTGCTAGCGGGTACAATGAGCAGTTCTTC	CSASGYNEQFF
.	TRBV7-9	.	TRBJ1-2	TGTGCCAGCAGCTTAGCGGATATTTACTACTATGGCTACACCTTC	CASSLADIYYYGYTF
.	TRBV2	.	TRBJ1-2	TGTGCCAGCAGTACCCAATATGGCTACACCTTC	CASSTQYGYTF
.	TRBV7-8	.	TRBJ2-7	TGTGCCAGCAGCTCCCGCGGACACTACTCCTACGAGCAGTACTTC	CASSSRGHYSYEQYF
.	TRBV5-1	TRBD1	TRBJ1-3	TGCGCCAGCAGCTTTACCGGGACAGGGCGAAACACCATATATTTT	CASSFTGTGRNTIYF
.	TRBV9	TRBD1	TRBJ2-1	TGTGCCAGCAGCGTAGGAGGGGGCGCCTACAATGAGCAGTTCTTC	CASSVGGGAYNEQFF
.	TRBV14	TRBD1	TRBJ2-4	TGTGCCAGCAGCCAAGATTACCGGACAGGACTTTACTTC	CASSQDYRTGLYF
once	TRBV9	.	TRBJ1-5	TGTGCCAGCAGCCCAGGCGTCAGGGGCAATCAGCCCCAGCATTTT	CASSPGVRGNQPQHF
.	TRBV6-4	.	TRBJ2-7	TGTGCCAGCAGTGAGGTAATGCCATTC	CASSEVMPF
.	TRBV10-3	.	TRBJ1-2	TGTGCCATCGGAGGGGAACAGGAGGAGTATGGCTACACCTTC	CAIGGEQEEYGYTF
.	TRBV18	TRBD2	TRBJ2-7	TGTGCCAGCTCCTTTTCGGGCTCCAGGGAGGGTGAGCAGTACTTC	CASSFSGSREGEQYF
.	TRBV19	.	TRBJ1-5	TGTGCCAGTACTTTGTCGGGCAATCAGCCCCAGCATTTT	CASTLSGNQPQHF
.	TRBV18	TRBD2	TRBJ2-1	TGTGCCAGCTCACCACTAAGCGGGGGGCCGAGCTACAATGAGCAGTTCTTC	CASSPLSGGPSYNEQFF